These T cell receptor beta chains were read from a single sample in a study of cytomegalovirus exposure and HLA in healthy donors. Profiled with immunoSEQ multiplex PCR; TCRdb holds only in-frame clones, not every one. Found here are 150,000 to 200,000 clones, 81% of them singletons; the top ten hold roughly 13%. Material for sequencing was PBMCs. The receptor source for this set is a woman between 50 and 59 years old in good health and CMV-seronegative. CDR3s include the opening cysteine and the closing phenylalanine or tryptophan. A D gene is named only where the DNA matches it firmly. Clone size is given for some rows only: seen once, a few or many times, or a class if the clone is expanded.

v_gene	abundance	j_gene	d_gene	CDR3aa	CDR3nt
TRBV13	.	TRBJ2-3	TRBD1	CASSSVDRGTDTQYF	TGTGCCAGCAGCTCCGTTGACAGGGGGACAGATACGCAGTATTTT
TRBV15	.	TRBJ1-1	TRBD1	CATSTDRGRVNTEAFF	TGTGCCACCAGCACTGACAGGGGGCGAGTGAACACTGAAGCTTTCTTT
TRBV15	.	TRBJ1-4	.	CATRGPGGSATNEKLFF	TGTGCCACCAGGGGCCCTGGGGGCTCAGCAACTAATGAAAAACTGTTTTTT
TRBV7-8	.	TRBJ1-1	.	CASSPMNTEAFF	TGTGCCAGCTCCCCAATGAACACTGAAGCTTTCTTT
TRBV6-1	once	TRBJ2-2	TRBD2	CASVASGGTGELFF	TGTGCCAGCGTGGCTAGCGGGGGCACCGGGGAGCTGTTTTTT
TRBV7-2	.	TRBJ1-4	.	CASSFGGGDEKLFF	TGTGCCAGCAGCTTCGGGGGGGGAGATGAAAAACTGTTTTTT
TRBV7-6	.	TRBJ1-6	.	CASSPNFRRGSSPLHF	TGTGCCAGCAGCCCCAATTTTCGCAGGGGCAGTTCACCCCTCCACTTT
TRBV9	.	TRBJ1-2	TRBD1	CASSVSGTGDYGYTF	TGTGCCAGCAGCGTAAGCGGGACAGGGGATTATGGCTACACCTTC
TRBV15	few	TRBJ1-2	.	CATGTPGRLEEGYTF	TGTGCCACCGGGACACCCGGACGGTTGGAAGAGGGCTACACCTTC
TRBV30	.	TRBJ2-2	.	CAWSPTRELFF	TGTGCCTGGAGTCCTACGAGGGAGCTGTTTTTT
TRBV9	few	TRBJ2-5	.	CASSVFGGSETQYF	TGTGCCAGCAGCGTATTTGGCGGGTCAGAGACCCAGTACTTC
TRBV7-2	.	TRBJ2-1	.	CASSVDRSNEQFF	TGTGCCAGCAGCGTCGACAGGAGCAATGAGCAGTTCTTC
TRBV27	.	TRBJ2-1	.	CASSLGRQGKNEQFF	TGTGCCAGCAGTTTAGGCCGGCAGGGTAAAAATGAGCAGTTCTTC
TRBV7-9	.	TRBJ2-5	.	CASSTAGIGTQYF	TGTGCCAGCAGCACCGCGGGGATTGGGACCCAGTACTTC
TRBV9	few	TRBJ2-1	TRBD2	CASSHPVLAGEHEQFF	TGTGCCAGCAGCCACCCGGTACTAGCGGGAGAGCATGAGCAGTTCTTC
TRBV6-5	.	TRBJ2-5	TRBD1	CASRVRGQETQYF	TGTGCCAGCAGGGTCAGGGGGCAGGAGACCCAGTACTTC
TRBV28	few	TRBJ2-3	TRBD2	CASSEAGGLATDTQYF	TGTGCCAGCTCGGAAGCGGGGGGCCTAGCGACAGATACGCAGTATTTT
TRBV4-3	.	TRBJ2-3	.	CASSQDPGSGWGTDTQYF	TGCGCCAGCAGCCAAGATCCCGGGTCCGGGTGGGGCACAGATACGCAGTATTTT
TRBV2	.	TRBJ1-2	TRBD1	CASSENEGAVYGYTF	TGTGCCAGCAGTGAAAATGAGGGGGCGGTCTATGGCTACACCTTC
TRBV7-2	once	TRBJ1-2	.	CASSLSGSLNYGYTF	TGTGCCAGCAGCTTATCAGGGTCCCTTAACTATGGCTACACCTTC
TRBV7-2	.	TRBJ1-2	.	CASSSSDEAGYGYTF	TGTGCCAGCAGCTCGTCCGACGAGGCGGGCTATGGCTACACCTTC
TRBV5-1	.	TRBJ2-7	.	CASSLGLSSYEQYF	TGCGCCAGCAGCTTGGGTTTGAGCTCCTACGAGCAGTACTTC
TRBV7-2	many	TRBJ2-2	.	CASSLGQMNTGELFF	TGTGCCAGCAGCTTAGGCCAGATGAACACCGGGGAGCTGTTTTTT
TRBV5-8	.	TRBJ2-5	.	CASSFGEETQYF	TGTGCCAGCAGCTTCGGGGAAGAGACCCAGTACTTC
TRBV7-3	.	TRBJ2-1	.	CASSPSGLNNEQFF	TGTGCCAGCAGCCCCTCGGGACTGAACAATGAGCAGTTCTTC
TRBV14	once	TRBJ1-2	TRBD1	CASSRGQHYGYTF	TGTGCCAGCAGCCGGGGACAGCACTATGGCTACACCTTC
TRBV28	.	TRBJ2-4	.	CASSRVFAKNIQYF	TGTGCCAGCAGCAGGGTATTTGCCAAAAACATTCAGTACTTC
TRBV27	.	TRBJ2-3	.	CASSSSGLLTDTQYF	TGTGCCAGCAGTTCCTCAGGGTTGTTAACAGATACGCAGTATTTT
TRBV1	.	TRBJ2-1	.	CTSSQTTKRGSNEQFF	TGCACCAGCAGCCAAACGACTAAGCGGGGGTCCAATGAGCAGTTCTTC